The 2 T cell receptor beta chains in this list originate from one sample, sequenced in a study of shared clonotypes between healthy human individuals. The naive CD8 fraction comprised CD45RO-negative cells positively selected for CCR7 and excluded terminally differentiated effector memory CD45RA+ cells. Libraries were prepared by immunoSEQ multiplex PCR; TCRdb keeps only in-frame clonotypes and omits some of them. Among just over 2,000,000 clones, 85% to 95% were seen once, and the ten largest hold about 1.1%. Sequencing was carried out using naive CD8+ T cells sorted from blood. The receptors originated from a man between 18 and 35 years old in good health.

This rearrangement joins TRBV4-1 to TRBJ1-4, with no clear D. CDR3 size: 14 residues. CDR1 is MGHRA and CDR2 is YSYEKL in the germline V gene. V lost 4 bases and J 7 bases, leaving 13 bases between the germline ends. CDR3 DNA sequence: TGCGCCAGCAGCCCCGAAGCGGTCGGTGAAAAACTGTTTTTT. Translating gives CASSPEAVGEKLFF.

J is TRBJ2-7 and V is TRBV4-1, with D possibly called TRBD1 or TRBD2 (5 bases each). Trimming stripped 6 bases from V and 3 bases from J, with 15 bases between. The CDR3 is made up of 14 amino acids. Germline values: CDR1 MGHRA, CDR2 YSYEKL. CDR3 amino acids: CASSPGTSIYEQYF. The CDR3 nucleotides read TGCGCCAGCAGTCCCGGGACCTCCATCTACGAGCAGTACTTC.